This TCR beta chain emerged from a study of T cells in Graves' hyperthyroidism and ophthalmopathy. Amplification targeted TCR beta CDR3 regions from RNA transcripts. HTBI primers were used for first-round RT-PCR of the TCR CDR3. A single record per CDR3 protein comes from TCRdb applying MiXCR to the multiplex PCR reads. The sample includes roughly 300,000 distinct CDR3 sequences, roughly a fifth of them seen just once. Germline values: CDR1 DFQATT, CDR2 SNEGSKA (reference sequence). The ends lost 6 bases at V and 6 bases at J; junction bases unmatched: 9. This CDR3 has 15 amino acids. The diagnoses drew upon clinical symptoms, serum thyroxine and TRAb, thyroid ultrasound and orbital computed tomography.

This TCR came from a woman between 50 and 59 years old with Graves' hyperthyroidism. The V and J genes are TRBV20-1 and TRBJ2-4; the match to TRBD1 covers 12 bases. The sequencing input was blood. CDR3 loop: CSAPGTGGSGNIQYF. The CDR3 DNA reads TGCAGTGCACCCGGGACAGGGGGCTCGGGAAACATTCAGTACTTC.